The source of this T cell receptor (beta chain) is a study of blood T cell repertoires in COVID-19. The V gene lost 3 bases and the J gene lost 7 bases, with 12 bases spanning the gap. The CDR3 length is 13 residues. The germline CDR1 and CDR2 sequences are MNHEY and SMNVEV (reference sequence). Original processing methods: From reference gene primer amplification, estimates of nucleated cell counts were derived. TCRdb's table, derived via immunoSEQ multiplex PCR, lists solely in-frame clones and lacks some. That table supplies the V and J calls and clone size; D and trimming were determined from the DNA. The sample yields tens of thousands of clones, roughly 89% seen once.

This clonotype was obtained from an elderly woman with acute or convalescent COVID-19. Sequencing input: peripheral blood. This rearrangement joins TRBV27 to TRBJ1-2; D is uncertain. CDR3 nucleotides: TGTGCCAGCAGTTTCGAGGAACATCGTGGCTACACCTTC. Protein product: CASSFEEHRGYTF.